Each of the 3 T cell receptor beta chains below was sequenced from the same sample in a study of blood T cell repertoires in COVID-19. The table came from immunoSEQ multiplex PCR; TCRdb's copy has only in-frame clones and leaves some out. The sample comprises some 160,000 clones, about 80% of which are singletons, and about an eighth rests with the top ten. The sample taken for sequencing was peripheral blood. These receptors were obtained from a man in his 70s who had recovered from COVID-19.

This clone was recorded a few times. The chain joins TRBV4-1 to TRBJ1-1; the D is unclear. The CDR3 loop spans 15 amino acids. The V gene lost 1 base and the J gene lost 1 base, with 10 bases spanning the gap. CDR1 and CDR2 from the germline V gene are MGHRA and YSYEKL. CDR3 loop: CASSQGRVGNTEAFF. The CDR3 nucleotides are TGCGCCAGCAGCCAAGGGAGAGTAGGGAACACTGAAGCTTTCTTT.

V is TRBV19 and J is TRBJ1-5; D is unclear. Germline CDR1 LNHDA, CDR2 SQIVND (reference sequence). The CDR3 contains 16 residues. The ends were cut back, 3 bases at V and 0 bases at J, with 12 bases in the middle. CDR3 residues: CASSIRGVSSNQPQHF. The CDR3 DNA is TGTGCCAGTAGTATTCGGGGAGTAAGTAGCAATCAGCCCCAGCATTTT.

The chain couples TRBV9 to TRBJ2-5; 8 bases agree with TRBD2. Germline V gene sequence: CDR1 SGDLS, CDR2 YYNGEE. The length of the CDR3 is 14 residues. V trimming: 3 bases; J trimming: 1 base; junction bases outside the gene matches: 2. The DNA for the CDR3 is TGTGCCAGCAGCGCCGCGGGAGGCCAAGAGACCCAGTACTTC. Protein product: CASSAAGGQETQYF.